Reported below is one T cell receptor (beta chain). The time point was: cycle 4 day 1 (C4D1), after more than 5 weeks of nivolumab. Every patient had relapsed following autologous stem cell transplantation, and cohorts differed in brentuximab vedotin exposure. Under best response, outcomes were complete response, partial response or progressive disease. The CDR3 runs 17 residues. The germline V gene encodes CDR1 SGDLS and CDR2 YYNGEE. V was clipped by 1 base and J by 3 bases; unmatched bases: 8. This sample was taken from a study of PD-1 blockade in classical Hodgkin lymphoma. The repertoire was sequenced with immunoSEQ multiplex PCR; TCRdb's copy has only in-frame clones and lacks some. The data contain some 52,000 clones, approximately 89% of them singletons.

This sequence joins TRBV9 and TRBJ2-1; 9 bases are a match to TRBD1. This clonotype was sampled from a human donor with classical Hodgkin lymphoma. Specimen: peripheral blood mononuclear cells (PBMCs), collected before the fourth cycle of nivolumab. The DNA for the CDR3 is TGTGCCAGCAGCGTATCTTCGGGACAGGGTTTCTACAATGAGCAGTTCTTC. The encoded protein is CASSVSSGQGFYNEQFF. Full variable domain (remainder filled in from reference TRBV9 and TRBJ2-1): DSGVTQTPKHLITATGQRVTLRCSPRSGDLSVYWYQQSLDQGLQFLIQYYNGEERAKGNILERFSAQQFPDLHSELNLSSLELGDSALYFCASSVSSGQGFYNEQFFGPGTRLTVL.